Listed below are T cell receptor beta chains from one sample, sequenced in a study of blood T cells in healthy people across ages. TCRdb ran MiXCR on the 5' RACE reads and lists one entry per CDR3 protein. The sample contains around 1,800,000 distinct CDR3 sequences, roughly 43% of which appear only once. The sample taken for sequencing was blood. The receptor source for this set is a human donor in good health. Each CDR3 is given with its conserved first and last residue. The D gene is left open where the match is weak. Size tells how often a clone was seen (once, few, many) or the class of an expanded clone, and some rows leave it out.

J gene: TRBJ2-7
clone size: -
D gene: -
V gene: TRBV2
CDR3 DNA: TGTGCCAGCAGTGAACGGGGACTCAGAAGCTCCTACGAGCAGTACTTC
CDR3 protein: CASSERGLRSSYEQYF

J gene: TRBJ1-4
clone size: -
D gene: -
V gene: TRBV3-1
CDR3 DNA: TGTGCCAGCAGCCAAGTGGGGTCGACTAATGAAAAACTGTTTTTT
CDR3 protein: CASSQVGSTNEKLFF

J gene: TRBJ1-1
clone size: -
D gene: -
V gene: TRBV6-5
CDR3 DNA: TGTGCCAGCAGTTACTCGCCGGCAATGAACACTGAAGCTTTCTTT
CDR3 protein: CASSYSPAMNTEAFF

J gene: TRBJ2-5
clone size: -
D gene: -
V gene: TRBV6-1
CDR3 DNA: TGTGCCACCCCCGGGGTTACGGAGACCCAGTACTTC
CDR3 protein: CATPGVTETQYF

J gene: TRBJ1-2
clone size: once
D gene: -
V gene: TRBV12-3/TRBV12-4
CDR3 DNA: TGTGCCAGCAGTTTATTTACCGGGCATGGCTACACCTTC
CDR3 protein: CASSLFTGHGYTF

J gene: TRBJ2-4
clone size: few
D gene: -
V gene: TRBV7-9
CDR3 DNA: TGTGCCAGCAGTCACGAGGGGTGGAACAAAAACATTCAGTACTTC
CDR3 protein: CASSHEGWNKNIQYF

J gene: TRBJ1-3
clone size: -
D gene: TRBD1
V gene: TRBV29-1
CDR3 DNA: TGCAGCGTGACAGGGGTATTTGGAAACACCATATATTTT
CDR3 protein: CSVTGVFGNTIYF

J gene: TRBJ1-1
clone size: -
D gene: -
V gene: TRBV10-3
CDR3 DNA: TGTGCCGCCAGAGGGGGGACCCGAATGAACACTGAAGCTTTCTTT
CDR3 protein: CAARGGTRMNTEAFF

J gene: TRBJ1-2
clone size: once
D gene: -
V gene: TRBV7-2
CDR3 DNA: TGTGCCAGCAGCTTAGTCAGTGTGAAATATGGCTACACCTTC
CDR3 protein: CASSLVSVKYGYTF

J gene: TRBJ2-1
clone size: few
D gene: TRBD2
V gene: TRBV29-1
CDR3 DNA: TGCAGCGTTTATACCGGGACTAGCGGGTCCGGTGAGCAGTTCTTC
CDR3 protein: CSVYTGTSGSGEQFF

J gene: TRBJ2-1
clone size: -
D gene: TRBD2
V gene: TRBV7-2
CDR3 DNA: TGTGCCAGCAGCTTCTCTAGCGGGGTGGATGAGCAGTTCTTC
CDR3 protein: CASSFSSGVDEQFF

J gene: TRBJ2-7
clone size: few
D gene: TRBD2
V gene: TRBV4-3
CDR3 DNA: TGCGCCAGCAGCCAGGATCCGGGACTACTGGGCTCCTACGAGCAGTACTTC
CDR3 protein: CASSQDPGLLGSYEQYF

J gene: TRBJ1-1
clone size: few
D gene: -
V gene: TRBV20-1
CDR3 DNA: TGCAGTGCTAGAGATCGGAGGAAATTGAACACTGAAGCTTTCTTT
CDR3 protein: CSARDRRKLNTEAFF

J gene: TRBJ1-5
clone size: -
D gene: -
V gene: TRBV15
CDR3 DNA: TGTGCCACCAGCCTCGATAGCAATCAGCCCCAGCATTTT
CDR3 protein: CATSLDSNQPQHF

J gene: TRBJ1-2
clone size: -
D gene: -
V gene: TRBV29-1
CDR3 DNA: TGCAGCGTTGAGAACTGGTTCGGGGGTAACTATGGCTACACCTTC
CDR3 protein: CSVENWFGGNYGYTF

J gene: TRBJ2-1
clone size: once
D gene: -
V gene: TRBV7-2
CDR3 DNA: TGTGCCAGCAGCCGACGAAAGAGTTGGGTCCGCTCCTACAATGAGCAGTTCTTC
CDR3 protein: CASSRRKSWVRSYNEQFF

J gene: TRBJ2-5
clone size: -
D gene: TRBD2
V gene: TRBV6-2/TRBV6-3
CDR3 DNA: TGTGCCAGCAGTTACTCGACGGGGGGACCACAAGAGACCCAGTACTTC
CDR3 protein: CASSYSTGGPQETQYF

J gene: TRBJ2-1
clone size: few
D gene: -
V gene: TRBV7-3
CDR3 DNA: TGTGCCAGCAGCTACGGACCTAACAATGAGCAGTTCTTC
CDR3 protein: CASSYGPNNEQFF

J gene: TRBJ2-1
clone size: few
D gene: TRBD1
V gene: TRBV7-2
CDR3 DNA: TGTGCCAGCAGCCTAGTGGGGACAGGCCGAAATGAGCAGTTCTTC
CDR3 protein: CASSLVGTGRNEQFF

J gene: TRBJ1-2
clone size: -
D gene: -
V gene: TRBV27
CDR3 DNA: TGTGCCACCCACCTAAGGCCTTATGGCTACACCTTC
CDR3 protein: CATHLRPYGYTF

J gene: TRBJ1-4
clone size: few
D gene: -
V gene: TRBV5-1
CDR3 DNA: TGCGCCAGCAGCTTGGGCGGAGCTGCAACTAATGAAAAACTGTTTTTT
CDR3 protein: CASSLGGAATNEKLFF

J gene: TRBJ2-1
clone size: few
D gene: -
V gene: TRBV6-1
CDR3 DNA: TGTGCCAGCAGCCGCGACACAGGGGACCCCTCGGGGGACAATGAGCAGTTCTTC
CDR3 protein: CASSRDTGDPSGDNEQFF

J gene: TRBJ1-2
clone size: -
D gene: -
V gene: TRBV7-2
CDR3 DNA: TGTGCCAGCAGCTTTCGGTTCTCGGAAGGCTACACCTTC
CDR3 protein: CASSFRFSEGYTF

J gene: TRBJ2-1
clone size: -
D gene: -
V gene: TRBV7-8
CDR3 DNA: TGTGCCAGCAGCTTATATGATTTCGAATGGCATGAGCAGTTCTTC
CDR3 protein: CASSLYDFEWHEQFF

J gene: TRBJ2-5
clone size: -
D gene: TRBD2
V gene: TRBV11-2
CDR3 DNA: TGTGCCAGCGCGCTGTCGACGGGGGGATATGAGACCCAGTACTTC
CDR3 protein: CASALSTGGYETQYF

J gene: TRBJ2-5
clone size: -
D gene: -
V gene: TRBV2
CDR3 DNA: TGTGCCAGCAGTGCGGGCAGAGAAGAGACCCAGTACTTC
CDR3 protein: CASSAGREETQYF

J gene: TRBJ2-3
clone size: -
D gene: TRBD2
V gene: TRBV6-2/TRBV6-3
CDR3 DNA: TGTGCCAGCAGCCCACCTAGCGGGTTTGATACGCAGTATTTT
CDR3 protein: CASSPPSGFDTQYF

J gene: TRBJ1-6
clone size: -
D gene: TRBD1
V gene: TRBV6-5
CDR3 DNA: TGTGCCAGCAGAAGACAGGGCGAGTCCTATAATTCACCCCTCCACTTT
CDR3 protein: CASRRQGESYNSPLHF

J gene: TRBJ2-5
clone size: few
D gene: TRBD2
V gene: TRBV6-6
CDR3 DNA: TGTGCCAGCAGTTACTCGCCGACTAGCGGGGGAAAGACCCAGTACTTC
CDR3 protein: CASSYSPTSGGKTQYF

J gene: TRBJ2-7
clone size: -
D gene: TRBD1
V gene: TRBV6-2/TRBV6-3
CDR3 DNA: TGTGCCAGCAGTTACTCTTATTTGGCGTGGGGACAGGAATACAATGAGCAGTACTTC
CDR3 protein: CASSYSYLAWGQEYNEQYF

J gene: TRBJ2-1
clone size: few
D gene: TRBD2
V gene: TRBV4-3
CDR3 DNA: TGCGCCAGCAGCCAAGTAACTAGCGATTACAATGAGCAGTTCTTC
CDR3 protein: CASSQVTSDYNEQFF

J gene: TRBJ2-7
clone size: few
D gene: TRBD1
V gene: TRBV9
CDR3 DNA: TGTGCCAGCAGCGCCCTAGGACAGGGATTAGGCGAGCAGTACTTC
CDR3 protein: CASSALGQGLGEQYF

J gene: TRBJ2-5
clone size: -
D gene: -
V gene: TRBV3-1
CDR3 DNA: TGTGCCAGCAGCCCTCATCCCAGGGGAAGAGAAGAGACCCAGTACTTC
CDR3 protein: CASSPHPRGREETQYF

J gene: TRBJ2-5
clone size: few
D gene: -
V gene: TRBV13
CDR3 DNA: TGTGCCAGCAGCGGCAGGCAAGAGACCCAGTACTTC
CDR3 protein: CASSGRQETQYF

J gene: TRBJ2-1
clone size: -
D gene: -
V gene: TRBV10-3
CDR3 DNA: TGTGCCATCAGACGACCGAAAGGTGAGCAGTTCTTC
CDR3 protein: CAIRRPKGEQFF

J gene: TRBJ2-1
clone size: few
D gene: -
V gene: TRBV12-3/TRBV12-4
CDR3 DNA: TGTGCCAGCAGCAATGAGGATTATAGGTATGAGCAGTTCTTC
CDR3 protein: CASSNEDYRYEQFF

J gene: TRBJ1-4
clone size: -
D gene: -
V gene: TRBV4-3
CDR3 DNA: TGCGCCAGCAGCCCGTTAACGGGAGGGGGTGAAAAACTGTTTTTT
CDR3 protein: CASSPLTGGGEKLFF

J gene: TRBJ2-1
clone size: -
D gene: -
V gene: TRBV20-1
CDR3 DNA: TGCAGTGTCGCTACGGGGAGCGGGCTAGACAATGAGCAGTTCTTC
CDR3 protein: CSVATGSGLDNEQFF

J gene: TRBJ1-4
clone size: -
D gene: -
V gene: TRBV28
CDR3 DNA: TGTGCCAGCAGTCCCTGGGGAGATCGCCTACGTAATGAAAAACTGTTTTTT
CDR3 protein: CASSPWGDRLRNEKLFF

J gene: TRBJ2-7
clone size: -
D gene: -
V gene: TRBV20-1
CDR3 DNA: TGCAGTGCTCCTTCCGGGGGCGGCGAGCAGTACTTC
CDR3 protein: CSAPSGGGEQYF

J gene: TRBJ1-2
clone size: -
D gene: -
V gene: TRBV4-3
CDR3 DNA: TGCGCCAGCAGCCCCGATCCGGACCTGGGGGGCTACACCTTC
CDR3 protein: CASSPDPDLGGYTF

J gene: TRBJ2-5
clone size: -
D gene: -
V gene: TRBV27
CDR3 DNA: TGTGCCAGCAGTTACTTTCAGGGTTATGTGCAGTACTTC
CDR3 protein: CASSYFQGYVQYF

J gene: TRBJ2-1
clone size: -
D gene: TRBD2
V gene: TRBV20-1
CDR3 DNA: TGCAGTGCTACCCGGACTAGCAGCAATGAGCAGTTCTTC
CDR3 protein: CSATRTSSNEQFF

J gene: TRBJ1-1
clone size: -
D gene: -
V gene: TRBV18
CDR3 DNA: TGTGCCAGCTCACCGAGTGGGATCACTGAAGCTTTCTTT
CDR3 protein: CASSPSGITEAFF

J gene: TRBJ1-3
clone size: -
D gene: -
V gene: TRBV7-3
CDR3 DNA: TGTGCCAGCAGCTTAACCTCCATTGGAGACACCATATATTTT
CDR3 protein: CASSLTSIGDTIYF

J gene: TRBJ2-5
clone size: -
D gene: -
V gene: TRBV12-3/TRBV12-4
CDR3 DNA: TGTGCCAGCAGACCTGAGGCAGTCGGGGAGACCCAGTACTTC
CDR3 protein: CASRPEAVGETQYF

J gene: TRBJ2-1
clone size: few
D gene: -
V gene: TRBV24-1
CDR3 DNA: TGTGCCACCAGTGATTTGACGGCCTTCTCCTACAATGAGCAGTTCTTC
CDR3 protein: CATSDLTAFSYNEQFF

J gene: TRBJ1-1
clone size: -
D gene: TRBD1
V gene: TRBV7-2
CDR3 DNA: TGTGCCAGCAGCTTAACATACAGGGGGCAGGGTGAAGCTTTCTTT
CDR3 protein: CASSLTYRGQGEAFF

J gene: TRBJ1-4
clone size: few
D gene: -
V gene: TRBV4-2
CDR3 DNA: TGTGCCAGCAGCCAAGAATTGAGGGGAAGTGAAAAACTGTTTTTT
CDR3 protein: CASSQELRGSEKLFF

J gene: TRBJ1-4
clone size: -
D gene: -
V gene: TRBV7-6
CDR3 DNA: TGTGCCAGCAGCTTAGGCGGGGGCCGGGGTGAAAAACTGTTTTTT
CDR3 protein: CASSLGGGRGEKLFF

J gene: TRBJ2-7
clone size: -
D gene: -
V gene: TRBV5-1
CDR3 DNA: TGCGCCAGCAGGGGCAGCTCCGAGCAGTACTTC
CDR3 protein: CASRGSSEQYF

J gene: TRBJ1-2
clone size: few
D gene: TRBD1
V gene: TRBV6-5
CDR3 DNA: TGTGCCGGCAGTCGACAGGGGGACTATGGCTACACCTTC
CDR3 protein: CAGSRQGDYGYTF

J gene: TRBJ2-5
clone size: -
D gene: TRBD2
V gene: TRBV7-6
CDR3 DNA: TGTGCCAGCAGCCCAGCCCGGGGGGTGGAGACCCAGTACTTC
CDR3 protein: CASSPARGVETQYF

J gene: TRBJ2-5
clone size: -
D gene: -
V gene: TRBV7-2
CDR3 DNA: TGTGCCAGCAGGCAACAGGTGGGGCGTGGAGAGACCCAGTACTTC
CDR3 protein: CASRQQVGRGETQYF

J gene: TRBJ2-7
clone size: many
D gene: -
V gene: TRBV21-1
CDR3 DNA: TGTGCCAGCACTACAGGCTACGAGCAGTACTTC
CDR3 protein: CASTTGYEQYF

J gene: TRBJ2-5
clone size: -
D gene: -
V gene: TRBV7-9
CDR3 DNA: TGTGCCAGCAGCTCCTGGGCCGGGGAGACCCAGTACTTC
CDR3 protein: CASSSWAGETQYF

J gene: TRBJ2-1
clone size: -
D gene: TRBD1
V gene: TRBV6-2/TRBV6-3
CDR3 DNA: TGTGCCAGCCTGTCGGGACAGTTATACAATGAGCAGTTCTTC
CDR3 protein: CASLSGQLYNEQFF